Shown below are 29 T cell receptor beta chains from a single sample sequenced in a study of blood T cell repertoires in COVID-19. Clones were sequenced by immunoSEQ multiplex PCR, and TCRdb holds only the in-frame ones, with some missing. The data show about 170,000 clones, about 91% seen once. The sample was PBMCs or T cells enriched from blood (not recorded which). The receptors were gathered from a woman in her late teens or twenties who had recovered from COVID-19.

This clone was observed a single time. V usage is TRBV10-3 and J usage is TRBJ1-2; D is unclear. The CDR3 covers 14 residues. V was trimmed by 4 bases and J by 4 bases, leaving 13 bases between them. Germline V CDR1 and CDR2: ENHRY, SYGVKD. The CDR3 loop is CAISATGNLYGYTF. Here the CDR3 DNA reads TGTGCCATCAGTGCCACCGGGAACCTCTATGGCTACACCTTC.

The CDR3 loop is CASRLSGTSTDTQYF. The DNA of the CDR3 is TGTGCCAGCAGATTAAGCGGAACCAGCACAGATACGCAGTATTTT. This chain links TRBV2 with TRBJ2-3; TRBD2 might be the D (5 bases). The V gene lost 6 bases and the J gene lost 0 bases, with 13 bases spanning the gap. CDR3 length: 15 residues. Germline CDR1 and CDR2: SNHLY and FYNNEI.

The gene calls are TRBV5-1 and TRBJ2-7, with TRBD2 matching 15 bases. CDR3 size: 17 residues. The germline gives CDR1 SGHRS, CDR2 YFSETQ. The junction had 7 bases not matched to a gene; V was cut back by 2 bases and J by 4 bases. The chain's CDR3 is CASSFGLAGGGSYEQYF. DNA for the CDR3: TGCGCCAGCAGCTTCGGACTAGCGGGAGGGGGTTCGTACGAGCAGTACTTC.

The chain recombines TRBV7-2 with TRBJ2-7; the match to TRBD1 covers 9 bases. The CDR3 spans 12 residues. CDR1 and CDR2 (germline): SGHTA, FQGNSA. V shed 6 bases, J shed 7 bases, and the junction held 4 bases outside the gene matches. As DNA, the CDR3 is TGTGCCAGCAGTTTTGACAGGGGGGAGCAGTACTTC. Translating it yields CASSFDRGEQYF.

The DNA of the CDR3 is TGCAGTGCTAGTGCAGGACTCATATCCCAAGAGACCCAGTACTTC. Protein: CSASAGLISQETQYF. The chain links TRBV20-1 to TRBJ2-5; tentatively, D is TRBD2 (5 bases). Germline loops: CDR1 DFQATT, CDR2 SNEGSKA (reference sequence). Trimming removed 3 bases at V and 1 base at J, with 15 bases between. This CDR3 has 15 residues.

The chain is built from TRBV18 and TRBJ2-3; TRBD2 aligns across 10 bases. V was pared by 6 bases and J by 4 bases, with 10 bases of the junction left unmatched. The germline gives CDR1 KGHSH, CDR2 LQKENI. The CDR3 contains 16 residues. CDR3 nucleotides: TGTGCCAGCTCGGCCCCGGGACTAGCGTTTTCAGATACGCAGTATTTT. Its translation: CASSAPGLAFSDTQYF.

This chain uses TRBV7-9 with TRBJ2-7; 9 bases map to TRBD2. Germline V gene data show CDR1 as SEHNR and CDR2 as FQNEAQ (reference sequence). The CDR3 has 16 residues. V dropped 1 base and J dropped 0; count of bases not matched to a gene: 4. The CDR3 spells CASSLVCSGSSYEQYF. Written as DNA, the CDR3 is TGTGCCAGCAGCTTAGTGTGTAGCGGGAGCTCCTACGAGCAGTACTTC.

The V and J genes are TRBV21-1 and TRBJ1-5. TRBV21-1 is marked as a pseudogene. The CDR3 has 12 residues. In nucleotides, the CDR3 is TGTGCCAGCAGCAAAATTGTACAGCCCCAGCATTTT. It translates to CASSKIVQPQHF.

The chain couples TRBV9 to TRBJ2-7; TRBD1 aligns across 7 bases. Trimming removed 2 bases from V and 0 bases from J; junction bases left unmatched: 8. There are 16 residues in the CDR3. CDR1 is SGDLS and CDR2 is YYNGEE in the germline V gene. The CDR3 bases are TGTGCCAGCAGCGTCCTCGACAGGGCTTACTCCTACGAGCAGTACTTC. Protein sequence: CASSVLDRAYSYEQYF.

This chain joins TRBV27 and TRBJ2-1; TRBD2 matches at 9 bases. This CDR3 is 14 amino acids long. Per the germline V gene, CDR1 is MNHEY and CDR2 is SMNVEV (reference sequence). Germline trimming cut 2 bases from V and 8 bases from J; bases unmatched to any gene: 4. The CDR3 DNA reads TGTGCCAGCAGTTTAGCGGGAGGGCCCTATGAGCAGTTCTTC. Translation gives CASSLAGGPYEQFF.

The chain has TRBV30 and TRBJ2-3; D unclear. Trimming cost V 5 bases and J 4 bases, with 19 bases left between them. The germline V gene has CDR1 GTSNPN and CDR2 SVGIG (reference sequence). There are 15 residues in the CDR3. The DNA for the CDR3 is TGTGCCTGGGCTCCGGTGTCTCCCGCTCCAGATACGCAGTATTTT. This gives the protein CAWAPVSPAPDTQYF.

This clone was picked up one time. This CDR3 reads CASRGGNNEQFF. In DNA, the CDR3 is TGTGCCAGCAGGGGAGGAAACAATGAGCAGTTCTTC. This chain links TRBV25-1 with TRBJ2-1; D possibly corresponds to TRBD2 (6 bases). V was cut by 6 bases and J by 5 bases, with 8 bases left in between. CDR3 length equals 12 residues. Germline CDR1 MGHDK, CDR2 SYGVNS.

The chain carries TRBV11-3 and TRBJ2-3, with D possibly TRBD2 on 6 matching bases. With 0 bases removed from V and 5 bases from J, the gap between germline ends came to 12 bases. The germline V gene has CDR1 SGHNT and CDR2 YENEEA. The CDR3 totals 15 residues. The CDR3 sequence: CASSLDSGRGDTQYF. The CDR3 coding sequence is TGTGCCAGCAGCTTAGATAGCGGACGGGGAGATACGCAGTATTTT.

V and J are TRBV5-1 and TRBJ2-3; D remains ambiguous. Germline values: CDR1 SGHRS, CDR2 YFSETQ. Deletions cut 4 bases from V and 2 bases from J, with 17 bases between. CDR3 length: 16 residues. The CDR3 DNA follows: TGCGCCAGCAGCAGCAGGCACCCTGGTCTCACAGATACGCAGTATTTT. Translation gives CASSSRHPGLTDTQYF.

This chain uses TRBV7-2 with TRBJ2-1; the match to TRBD2 covers 8 bases. The CDR3 has 16 residues. V dropped 6 bases and J dropped 3; count of bases not matched to a gene: 10. Germline-derived CDR1 and CDR2 are SGHTA and FQGNSA. DNA for the CDR3: TGTGCCAGCAGTTCCCAGAGCGGGGGACTCTACAATGAGCAGTTCTTC. Its protein is CASSSQSGGLYNEQFF.

The chain links TRBV6-4 to TRBJ1-1; 7 bases line up with TRBD1. This CDR3 region has 13 residues. CDR1 is MRHNA, CDR2 SNTAGT, per germline. V gave up 5 bases and J gave up 13 bases; unmatched junction bases: 13. The CDR3 spells CASSYRGQGSGFF. CDR3 nucleotide sequence: TGTGCCAGCAGTTACAGGGGCCAGGGGTCGGGTTTCTTT.

The chain combines TRBV4-1 with TRBJ1-2, with D possibly matching TRBD1 (5 bases). Per germline, CDR1 MGHRA and CDR2 YSYEKL. V was cut by 0 bases and J by 4 bases, with 12 bases left in between. This CDR3 comprises 15 residues. DNA of the CDR3: TGCGCCAGCAGCCAAGATGCGACAGCCTTCTATGGCTACACCTTC. This encodes CASSQDATAFYGYTF.

The chain employs TRBV7-9 and TRBJ2-1, with D tentatively TRBD1 (6 bases). CDR1 and CDR2 from the germline V gene are SEHNR and FQNEAQ (reference sequence). With 0 bases removed from V and 3 bases from J, the gap between germline ends came to 9 bases. The CDR3 loop spans 15 amino acids. The DNA of the CDR3 is TGTGCCAGCAGCTTAGCCGGGACAAACTACAATGAGCAGTTCTTC. Protein: CASSLAGTNYNEQFF.

V and J are TRBV5-1 and TRBJ2-5; 13 nucleotides match TRBD2. This CDR3 contains 18 residues. The ends lost 4 bases at V and 5 bases at J; junction bases unmatched: 14. CDR1 and CDR2 (germline): SGHRS, YFSETQ. Here the CDR3 DNA reads TGCGCCAGCAGCACCGCCGGGACTAGCGGGATCACGGAGGAGACCCAGTACTTC. Translating it yields CASSTAGTSGITEETQYF.

The V gene is TRBV30, the J gene TRBJ2-7, with 7 bases lining up with TRBD1. The V gene's germline CDR1 is GTSNPN and CDR2 SVGIG (reference sequence). The CDR3 spans 13 residues. With 2 bases clipped from V and 2 bases from J, the junction kept 3 bases outside the gene matches. CDR3 protein: CAWSPTGPYEQYF. CDR3 DNA sequence: TGTGCCTGGAGTCCGACAGGGCCCTACGAGCAGTACTTC. Variable domain in full (rest from reference TRBV30 and TRBJ2-7): SQTIHQWPATLVQPVGSPLSLECTVEGTSNPNLYWYRQAAGRGLQLLFYSVGIGQISSEVPQNLSASRPQDRQFILSSKKLLLSDSGFYLCAWSPTGPYEQYFGPGTRLTVT.

The J gene is TRBJ2-3, the V gene TRBV4-2; 11 bases fit TRBD2. Germline-derived CDR1 and CDR2 are LGHNA and YNFKEQ. V trimming: 7 bases; J trimming: 2 bases; junction bases outside the gene matches: 11. The CDR3 is 17 residues long. The CDR3 DNA is TGTGCCAGCAAATACTTAGCGGGAGGGCCCGACACAGATACGCAGTATTTT. This encodes CASKYLAGGPDTDTQYF.

This chain connects TRBV7-8 to TRBJ2-2; D remains unclear. V lost 3 bases and J lost 4, with 3 bases in between. This CDR3 region has 12 residues. Germline V lookup: CDR1 SGHVS, CDR2 FQNEAQ. CDR3 bases: TGTGCCAGCAGCTTTAGCACCGGGGAGCTGTTTTTT. It yields the protein CASSFSTGELFF. Based on the CDR3 plus reference TRBV7-8 and TRBJ2-2, the full variable domain is GAGVSQSPRYKVAKRGQDVALRCDPISGHVSLFWYQQALGQGPEFLTYFQNEAQLDKSGLPSDRFFAERPEGSVSTLKIQRTQQEDSAVYLCASSFSTGELFFGEGSRLTVL.

The chain carries TRBV28 and TRBJ1-2; D possibly corresponds to TRBD1 (6 bases). This CDR3 comprises 14 residues. Germline lookup yields CDR1 MDHEN and CDR2 SYDVKM. V dropped 2 bases and J dropped 4 bases, with 11 bases sitting between them. CDR3 region: CASSLAGDGYGYTF. CDR3 nucleotides: TGTGCCAGCAGTTTAGCAGGGGATGGCTATGGCTACACCTTC.

This chain joins TRBV7-8 and TRBJ1-5; D call uncertain. The CDR3 contains 16 residues. V was pared by 5 bases and J by 6 bases, with 20 bases between. Per the germline V gene, CDR1 is SGHVS and CDR2 is FQNEAQ. The CDR3 loop is CASSQPGEEFSQPQHF. CDR3 bases: TGTGCCAGCAGCCAACCCGGGGAGGAGTTTAGTCAGCCCCAGCATTTT. The full variable domain, with the rest looked up from reference TRBV7-8 and TRBJ1-5, is GAGVSQSPRYKVAKRGQDVALRCDPISGHVSLFWYQQALGQGPEFLTYFQNEAQLDKSGLPSDRFFAERPEGSVSTLKIQRTQQEDSAVYLCASSQPGEEFSQPQHFGDGTRLSIL.

The CDR3 reads CASRGTSGRASDTQYF. The CDR3 nucleotides are TGTGCCAGCAGAGGGACTAGCGGGAGGGCCTCAGATACGCAGTATTTT. The chain couples TRBV11-2 to TRBJ2-3; 16 bases are a match to TRBD2. Germline values: CDR1 SGHAT, CDR2 FQNNGV. The CDR3 length is 16 residues. Trimming removed 6 bases from V and 4 bases from J; junction bases left unmatched: 4.

The chain links TRBV7-2 to TRBJ2-7; 8 bases line up with TRBD2. This CDR3 has 16 residues. With 6 bases clipped from V and 6 bases from J, the junction kept 16 bases outside the gene matches. Germline CDR1 SGHTA, CDR2 FQGNSA. The CDR3 nucleotides are TGTGCCAGCAGGCCCGTCGGAGCGGGAGCTCGCGGCGAGCAGTACTTC. This gives the protein CASRPVGAGARGEQYF.

This clone was found once. This chain joins TRBV30 and TRBJ2-5, with D unresolved. The CDR3 runs to 13 residues. V lost 2 bases and J 5 bases, leaving 12 bases between the germline ends. Germline V lookup: CDR1 GTSNPN, CDR2 SVGIG (reference sequence). This CDR3 reads CAWSFRRPETQYF. In nucleotides, the CDR3 is TGTGCCTGGAGTTTTCGGCGGCCGGAGACCCAGTACTTC.

The rearrangement joins TRBV25-1 to TRBJ2-7, with 7 bases identical to TRBD1. CDR1 and CDR2 from the germline V gene are MGHDK and SYGVNS. The CDR3 sequence is 14 residues long. The J segment lost 5 bases and the V segment lost 6 bases, leaving 10 bases of the junction unmatched. This chain's CDR3 is CASSLQGTWDEQYF. The DNA for the CDR3 is TGTGCCAGCAGCCTACAGGGGACGTGGGACGAGCAGTACTTC.

The chain is built from TRBV4-3 and TRBJ2-3; TRBD2 matches at 8 bases. Germline V gene lookup returns CDR1 LGHNA and CDR2 YSLEER. V lost 1 base to trimming and J lost 4 bases; unmatched junction nucleotides: 16. The CDR3 spans 19 residues. The CDR3 DNA follows: TGCGCCAGCAGCCAAGCCTCTCCCCCACTAGCGGTTGGGGCAGATACGCAGTATTTT. It translates to CASSQASPPLAVGADTQYF.